Listed below are T cell receptor beta chains from one sample, sequenced in a study of blood T cell repertoires in COVID-19. Method: immunoSEQ multiplex PCR; TCRdb's copy keeps in-frame clones and lacks some. The sample has about 230,000 clones, around four fifths seen once. Sequences were obtained from peripheral blood. These receptors all come from a woman aged 70-85 years with active or convalescent COVID-19. The CDR3 runs from the conserved cysteine through the conserved F or W. A D gene is named only where the DNA matches it firmly. Only some rows state a clone size, as once, few, many or a class for expanded clones.

D gene: TRBD1
V gene: TRBV23-1
J gene: TRBJ2-7
clone size: -
CDR3 protein: CASSPGTGRTRRSYEQYF
CDR3 DNA: TGCGCCAGCAGTCCTGGGACAGGACGGACGAGGAGGTCCTACGAGCAGTACTTC

D gene: TRBD2
V gene: TRBV6-5
J gene: TRBJ2-7
clone size: -
CDR3 protein: CASPPGTSQYEQYF
CDR3 DNA: TGTGCCAGCCCCCCTGGGACTAGCCAGTACGAGCAGTACTTC

D gene: TRBD1
V gene: TRBV19
J gene: TRBJ1-5
clone size: -
CDR3 protein: CASSMQGAFQYSNQPQHF
CDR3 DNA: TGTGCCAGTAGTATGCAGGGGGCTTTCCAATATAGCAATCAGCCCCAGCATTTT

D gene: TRBD1
V gene: TRBV27
J gene: TRBJ2-1
clone size: -
CDR3 protein: CASSPLPRQGANEQFF
CDR3 DNA: TGTGCCAGCAGTCCCCTTCCCCGGCAGGGGGCAAATGAGCAGTTCTTC

D gene: -
V gene: TRBV6-5
J gene: TRBJ2-7
clone size: -
CDR3 protein: CASSSGSYEQYF
CDR3 DNA: TGTGCCAGCAGTAGCGGGTCGTACGAGCAGTACTTC

D gene: -
V gene: TRBV28
J gene: TRBJ1-1
clone size: -
CDR3 protein: CASSLGREDTEAFF
CDR3 DNA: TGTGCCAGCAGCCTCGGGAGAGAGGACACTGAAGCTTTCTTT

D gene: -
V gene: TRBV7-9
J gene: TRBJ1-1
clone size: few
CDR3 protein: CASSASGQIEAFF
CDR3 DNA: TGTGCCAGCAGCGCCTCCGGACAGATTGAAGCTTTCTTT

D gene: -
V gene: TRBV30
J gene: TRBJ2-6
clone size: -
CDR3 protein: CAWSAGGANVLTF
CDR3 DNA: TGTGCCTGGAGTGCGGGTGGGGCCAACGTCCTGACTTTC

D gene: -
V gene: TRBV7-2
J gene: TRBJ1-2
clone size: -
CDR3 protein: CASSPLGVRKGYTF
CDR3 DNA: TGTGCCAGCAGCCCCTTGGGCGTTAGGAAGGGCTACACCTTC

D gene: TRBD2
V gene: TRBV10-3
J gene: TRBJ2-1
clone size: -
CDR3 protein: CATGTPGTRDEQFF
CDR3 DNA: TGTGCCACCGGCACCCCCGGGACTAGAGATGAGCAGTTCTTC

D gene: TRBD1
V gene: TRBV7-2
J gene: TRBJ1-5
clone size: -
CDR3 protein: CASSWTGGSNQPQHF
CDR3 DNA: TGTGCCAGCAGCTGGACAGGGGGCTCGAATCAGCCCCAGCATTTT

D gene: -
V gene: TRBV27
J gene: TRBJ1-1
clone size: -
CDR3 protein: CASSLLVRGNTEAFF
CDR3 DNA: TGTGCCAGCAGTTTATTAGTTCGGGGGAACACTGAAGCTTTCTTT

D gene: -
V gene: TRBV18
J gene: TRBJ2-3
clone size: -
CDR3 protein: CASSPGLALSSDTQYF
CDR3 DNA: TGTGCCAGCTCACCCGGACTCGCCCTTTCCTCAGATACGCAGTATTTT

D gene: TRBD2
V gene: TRBV11-2
J gene: TRBJ2-5
clone size: once
CDR3 protein: CASSLGAGGSGSETQYF
CDR3 DNA: TGTGCCAGCAGCTTAGGGGCGGGCGGGAGTGGCAGCGAGACCCAGTACTTC

D gene: -
V gene: TRBV6-5
J gene: TRBJ1-2
clone size: -
CDR3 protein: CASRTGPVYGYTF
CDR3 DNA: TGTGCCAGCAGGACTGGCCCGGTCTATGGCTACACCTTC

D gene: TRBD1
V gene: TRBV5-1
J gene: TRBJ2-7
clone size: -
CDR3 protein: CASTRTQGAGEQYF
CDR3 DNA: TGCGCCAGCACACGGACCCAGGGGGCGGGGGAGCAGTACTTC

D gene: -
V gene: TRBV18
J gene: TRBJ1-4
clone size: -
CDR3 protein: CASSPRGPPNEKLFF
CDR3 DNA: TGTGCCAGCTCACCCAGAGGGCCGCCTAATGAAAAACTGTTTTTT

D gene: -
V gene: TRBV4-1
J gene: TRBJ2-1
clone size: -
CDR3 protein: CASSQFPLNEQFF
CDR3 DNA: TGCGCCAGCAGCCAATTTCCCCTGAATGAGCAGTTCTTC

D gene: -
V gene: TRBV10-3
J gene: TRBJ2-5
clone size: -
CDR3 protein: CATLYQETQYF
CDR3 DNA: TGTGCCACACTGTACCAAGAGACCCAGTACTTC

D gene: -
V gene: TRBV21-1
J gene: TRBJ1-3
clone size: -
CDR3 protein: CASSSGGSSGNTIYF
CDR3 DNA: TGTGCCAGCAGCAGTGGCGGGAGCTCTGGAAACACCATATATTTT

D gene: -
V gene: TRBV5-8
J gene: TRBJ1-2
clone size: -
CDR3 protein: CASSLRQGYGYTF
CDR3 DNA: TGTGCCAGCAGCTTGCGGCAGGGTTATGGCTACACCTTC

D gene: -
V gene: TRBV10-3
J gene: TRBJ2-1
clone size: -
CDR3 protein: CAIQTRWAQFRGEQFF
CDR3 DNA: TGTGCCATTCAAACCCGATGGGCCCAATTCCGTGGTGAGCAGTTCTTC

D gene: TRBD1
V gene: TRBV28
J gene: TRBJ1-5
clone size: -
CDR3 protein: CASSLSLGQGALSNQPQHF
CDR3 DNA: TGTGCCAGCAGTTTATCCTTAGGGCAGGGGGCACTAAGCAATCAGCCCCAGCATTTT

D gene: -
V gene: TRBV18
J gene: TRBJ2-1
clone size: -
CDR3 protein: CASSPQGLDNEQFF
CDR3 DNA: TGTGCCAGCTCACCGCAGGGCCTGGACAATGAGCAGTTCTTC

D gene: -
V gene: TRBV5-8
J gene: TRBJ2-7
clone size: -
CDR3 protein: CASSLGGEAQQYF
CDR3 DNA: TGTGCCAGCAGTTTGGGTGGTGAGGCCCAGCAGTACTTC

D gene: -
V gene: TRBV28
J gene: TRBJ1-1
clone size: -
CDR3 protein: CASSLFQGRTEAFF
CDR3 DNA: TGTGCCAGCAGTTTATTTCAGGGTCGCACTGAAGCTTTCTTT

D gene: TRBD1
V gene: TRBV7-8
J gene: TRBJ1-2
clone size: once
CDR3 protein: CASSISGTDYGYTF
CDR3 DNA: TGTGCCAGCAGCATTTCCGGGACAGACTATGGCTACACCTTC

D gene: TRBD1
V gene: TRBV11-2
J gene: TRBJ2-5
clone size: -
CDR3 protein: CASSAMGQLGSETQYF
CDR3 DNA: TGTGCCAGCAGTGCGATGGGACAGTTAGGGTCAGAGACCCAGTACTTC

D gene: -
V gene: TRBV11-2
J gene: TRBJ1-2
clone size: -
CDR3 protein: CASSPRRESNYGYTF
CDR3 DNA: TGTGCCAGCAGCCCGCGAAGGGAGTCTAACTATGGCTACACCTTC

D gene: TRBD2
V gene: TRBV30
J gene: TRBJ2-1
clone size: -
CDR3 protein: CAWSPTIASGFYNEQFF
CDR3 DNA: TGTGCCTGGAGTCCCACCATAGCTAGCGGATTCTACAATGAGCAGTTCTTC

D gene: TRBD1
V gene: TRBV4-1
J gene: TRBJ2-7
clone size: -
CDR3 protein: CASSIGTDFSYEQYF
CDR3 DNA: TGCGCCAGCAGCATCGGGACAGATTTTTCCTACGAGCAGTACTTC

D gene: -
V gene: TRBV5-6
J gene: TRBJ1-4
clone size: -
CDR3 protein: CASSSVGGGEEKLFF
CDR3 DNA: TGTGCCAGCAGCTCGGTCGGGGGGGGCGAGGAAAAACTGTTTTTT

D gene: -
V gene: TRBV7-9
J gene: TRBJ1-2
clone size: -
CDR3 protein: CASSLGIDRNFHGYTF
CDR3 DNA: TGTGCCAGCAGCTTAGGGATCGACAGGAATTTTCATGGCTACACCTTC

D gene: TRBD1
V gene: TRBV5-1
J gene: TRBJ2-5
clone size: -
CDR3 protein: CASSSGTAIQETQYF
CDR3 DNA: TGCGCCAGCAGCTCTGGGACAGCTATCCAAGAGACCCAGTACTTC

D gene: TRBD1
V gene: TRBV7-9
J gene: TRBJ1-4
clone size: -
CDR3 protein: CASRRQGEEKLFF
CDR3 DNA: TGTGCCAGCAGACGACAGGGGGAGGAAAAACTGTTTTTT

D gene: TRBD2
V gene: TRBV27
J gene: TRBJ2-2
clone size: -
CDR3 protein: CASSRASSGGTGELFF
CDR3 DNA: TGTGCCAGCAGCCGAGCTTCTAGCGGGGGGACCGGGGAGCTGTTTTTT

D gene: TRBD1
V gene: TRBV6-5
J gene: TRBJ1-2
clone size: -
CDR3 protein: CASRARTGPYGYTF
CDR3 DNA: TGTGCCAGCAGAGCCCGGACAGGGCCCTATGGCTACACCTTC

D gene: -
V gene: TRBV27
J gene: TRBJ2-3
clone size: -
CDR3 protein: CASSLTDTQYF
CDR3 DNA: TGTGCCAGCAGTCTCACAGATACGCAGTATTTT

D gene: -
V gene: TRBV6-5
J gene: TRBJ2-1
clone size: -
CDR3 protein: CASSSQGISYNEQFF
CDR3 DNA: TGTGCCAGCAGTTCACAGGGCATCTCCTACAATGAGCAGTTCTTC

D gene: TRBD1
V gene: TRBV18
J gene: TRBJ1-1
clone size: -
CDR3 protein: CASSWTGTGLNTEAFF
CDR3 DNA: TGTGCCAGCTCCTGGACAGGGACGGGATTGAACACTGAAGCTTTCTTT

D gene: -
V gene: TRBV10-3
J gene: TRBJ1-6
clone size: -
CDR3 protein: CAISDGVNSPLHF
CDR3 DNA: TGTGCCATCAGTGACGGGGTAAATTCACCCCTCCACTTT

D gene: -
V gene: TRBV28
J gene: TRBJ2-7
clone size: -
CDR3 protein: CASSFMDSFATYEQYF
CDR3 DNA: TGTGCCAGCAGTTTCATGGACTCGTTTGCCACCTACGAGCAGTACTTC

D gene: -
V gene: TRBV7-2
J gene: TRBJ1-2
clone size: -
CDR3 protein: CASSLYRDGYTF
CDR3 DNA: TGTGCCAGCAGCTTATACAGGGACGGCTACACCTTC

D gene: TRBD1
V gene: TRBV5-1
J gene: TRBJ1-1
clone size: -
CDR3 protein: CASSLAYFGQGGEAFF
CDR3 DNA: TGCGCCAGCAGCTTGGCTTATTTTGGACAGGGAGGTGAAGCTTTCTTT

D gene: -
V gene: TRBV3-1/TRBV3-2
J gene: TRBJ2-1
clone size: -
CDR3 protein: CASSLSSILLYNEQFF
CDR3 DNA: TGTGCCAGCAGCCTCTCTTCTATTCTCCTCTACAATGAGCAGTTCTTC

D gene: TRBD2
V gene: TRBV18
J gene: TRBJ2-7
clone size: -
CDR3 protein: CASSPPGLANEQYF
CDR3 DNA: TGTGCCAGCTCACCACCGGGACTAGCGAACGAGCAGTACTTC

D gene: -
V gene: TRBV7-2
J gene: TRBJ1-3
clone size: -
CDR3 protein: CASSTNPGSNTIYF
CDR3 DNA: TGTGCCAGCAGCACAAACCCAGGGTCCAACACCATATATTTT

D gene: TRBD1
V gene: TRBV10-3
J gene: TRBJ1-2
clone size: -
CDR3 protein: CAISEREGASYGYTF
CDR3 DNA: TGTGCCATCAGTGAGCGGGAGGGGGCTAGCTATGGCTACACCTTC

D gene: -
V gene: TRBV9
J gene: TRBJ2-1
clone size: -
CDR3 protein: CASSVGGDPYNEQFF
CDR3 DNA: TGTGCCAGCAGCGTAGGCGGGGACCCTTACAATGAGCAGTTCTTC

D gene: -
V gene: TRBV28
J gene: TRBJ1-5
clone size: -
CDR3 protein: CASSTHGAGQPQHF
CDR3 DNA: TGTGCCAGCAGTACTCATGGGGCAGGACAGCCCCAGCATTTT

D gene: TRBD1
V gene: TRBV7-8
J gene: TRBJ1-5
clone size: -
CDR3 protein: CASSLGYRGLNQPQHF
CDR3 DNA: TGTGCCAGCAGCTTAGGATACAGGGGGCTGAATCAGCCCCAGCATTTT

D gene: TRBD2
V gene: TRBV4-2
J gene: TRBJ2-1
clone size: -
CDR3 protein: CASSQDTSGYNEQFF
CDR3 DNA: TGTGCCAGCAGCCAAGATACTAGCGGCTACAATGAGCAGTTCTTC

D gene: TRBD1
V gene: TRBV5-1
J gene: TRBJ1-1
clone size: -
CDR3 protein: CASSTGGRNTEAFF
CDR3 DNA: TGCGCCAGCAGCACAGGGGGGCGGAACACTGAAGCTTTCTTT